This entry features one T cell receptor beta chain sequence. Its cognate antigen is unknown. Use of 60 Vbeta and 13 Jbeta primers characterized the PCR. Libraries were prepared by immunoSEQ multiplex PCR; TCRdb keeps only in-frame clonotypes and omits some of them. The sample lists under 200,000 clones; roughly 80% were seen once. The data were taken from a study of cytomegalovirus exposure and HLA in healthy donors. Looking at the study overall: Among the 370 or so donors who were genotyped, approximately 83% fell in the genetic ancestry cluster that is associated with self-reported Caucasian donors. Study-wide results and limits: TCR beta V- and J-gene trimming, according to a later analysis, was linked to a missense DCLRE1C variant.

CDR1 SGHRS and CDR2 YFSETQ come from the germline V gene. This CDR3 spans 14 amino acids. Trimming at V came to 4 bases and at J to 6 bases, leaving 6 bases not matched to a gene. The clonotype was recovered from a male donor in good health and CMV-seronegative. Sample: PBMCs. The J gene is TRBJ2-5, the V gene TRBV5-1, with 10 positions matching TRBD1. The CDR3 loop reads CASSLTGGEKTQYF. The CDR3 DNA follows: TGCGCCAGCAGCCTGACAGGGGGCGAGAAGACCCAGTACTTC.